These T cell receptor beta chains were read from a single sample in a study of control samples from healthy donors and cancer patients. Sequencing was performed with immunoSEQ multiplex PCR; in TCRdb, only in-frame clones are kept and a portion is missing. The sample shows about 150,000 clones, almost 90% of them seen only once. The sequenced sample consisted of blood. Receptors originate from a man aged 18 to 30 in good health. Each CDR3 is given without its conserved first and last residue. Where a row states a size, it is once, few, many or the class of an expanded clone; other rows omit it.

CDR3aa: ASSVSGGEYEQY
abundance: NA
v_gene: TRBV9
j_gene: TRBJ2-7

CDR3aa: ASSYRETYEQY
abundance: few
v_gene: TRBV6-6
j_gene: TRBJ2-7

CDR3aa: ASSRNGVANYGYT
abundance: NA
v_gene: TRBV5-8
j_gene: TRBJ1-2

CDR3aa: ATSDPRTGGSYEQY
abundance: once
v_gene: TRBV24-1
j_gene: TRBJ2-7

CDR3aa: AWSEDLQTGYT
abundance: NA
v_gene: TRBV30
j_gene: TRBJ1-2

CDR3aa: ASPGRGGVNEQF
abundance: NA
v_gene: TRBV2
j_gene: TRBJ2-1

CDR3aa: ASSLTRAYGYT
abundance: NA
v_gene: TRBV6-5
j_gene: TRBJ1-2

CDR3aa: ASSKVTSTDTQY
abundance: NA
v_gene: TRBV19
j_gene: TRBJ2-3

CDR3aa: ASSVSGGTQETQY
abundance: NA
v_gene: TRBV9
j_gene: TRBJ2-5

CDR3aa: ASRNSYSPGTGEVGYT
abundance: NA
v_gene: TRBV28
j_gene: TRBJ1-2

CDR3aa: ASSLRWERANTGELF
abundance: once
v_gene: TRBV27
j_gene: TRBJ2-2

CDR3aa: ASSRYPGVNTEAF
abundance: NA
v_gene: TRBV3-1/TRBV3-2
j_gene: TRBJ1-1

CDR3aa: ASSETGPHEQY
abundance: few
v_gene: TRBV28
j_gene: TRBJ2-7

CDR3aa: ASTQGAREKLF
abundance: NA
v_gene: TRBV28
j_gene: TRBJ1-4

CDR3aa: ATDTGQDQPQH
abundance: once
v_gene: TRBV19
j_gene: TRBJ1-5

CDR3aa: ASSIGSQGAVHGYT
abundance: NA
v_gene: TRBV19
j_gene: TRBJ1-2

CDR3aa: ASSLTGTNEKLF
abundance: once
v_gene: TRBV6-5
j_gene: TRBJ1-4

CDR3aa: ASSAGDSPTYEQY
abundance: NA
v_gene: TRBV9
j_gene: TRBJ2-7

CDR3aa: ASILTQATNEKLF
abundance: NA
v_gene: TRBV6-6
j_gene: TRBJ1-4

CDR3aa: ASTPRGFGYEQY
abundance: NA
v_gene: TRBV5-6
j_gene: TRBJ2-7

CDR3aa: AWSPPGGATFYGYT
abundance: once
v_gene: TRBV30
j_gene: TRBJ1-2

CDR3aa: ASSGVGNSPLH
abundance: NA
v_gene: TRBV6-5
j_gene: TRBJ1-6

CDR3aa: ASSGQVLTGNQPQH
abundance: NA
v_gene: TRBV19
j_gene: TRBJ1-5

CDR3aa: ASSLDPGATYEQY
abundance: NA
v_gene: TRBV7-2
j_gene: TRBJ2-7

CDR3aa: ATSVHGNQPQH
abundance: few
v_gene: TRBV24-1
j_gene: TRBJ1-5

CDR3aa: ASSNRQGSNQPQH
abundance: NA
v_gene: TRBV4-1
j_gene: TRBJ1-5

CDR3aa: ASSLDRGETEAF
abundance: NA
v_gene: TRBV18
j_gene: TRBJ1-1

CDR3aa: ASTEPGGRNEQF
abundance: NA
v_gene: TRBV6-1
j_gene: TRBJ2-1

CDR3aa: ASSPCTQY
abundance: NA
v_gene: TRBV3-1/TRBV3-2
j_gene: TRBJ2-3

CDR3aa: SVDSGTGPHEQY
abundance: once
v_gene: TRBV29-1
j_gene: TRBJ2-7

CDR3aa: ASSRIQGARPSAF
abundance: NA
v_gene: TRBV5-1
j_gene: TRBJ1-1

CDR3aa: ASSWTSGGADTQY
abundance: NA
v_gene: TRBV19
j_gene: TRBJ2-3

CDR3aa: ASSLESGYNSPLH
abundance: NA
v_gene: TRBV5-6
j_gene: TRBJ1-6

CDR3aa: ASSEGQGPDEQY
abundance: once
v_gene: TRBV9
j_gene: TRBJ2-7

CDR3aa: ASSDSYGYT
abundance: NA
v_gene: TRBV6-2/TRBV6-3
j_gene: TRBJ1-2

CDR3aa: ATKKGVTNEKLF
abundance: NA
v_gene: TRBV15
j_gene: TRBJ1-4

CDR3aa: ASSLGTGEGTEAF
abundance: NA
v_gene: TRBV5-1
j_gene: TRBJ1-1

CDR3aa: ASTRQGGQVYGYT
abundance: few
v_gene: TRBV9
j_gene: TRBJ1-2

CDR3aa: ASSLAGTAYEQY
abundance: NA
v_gene: TRBV5-1
j_gene: TRBJ2-7

CDR3aa: AISAGGQGGEETQY
abundance: NA
v_gene: TRBV10-3
j_gene: TRBJ2-5

CDR3aa: ASSYSLRSGNTIY
abundance: NA
v_gene: TRBV6-5
j_gene: TRBJ1-3

CDR3aa: ASSRGAGTGELF
abundance: NA
v_gene: TRBV2
j_gene: TRBJ2-2

CDR3aa: ASSSGRQIASEAF
abundance: once
v_gene: TRBV7-2
j_gene: TRBJ1-1

CDR3aa: ASSLAVSGGNTIY
abundance: once
v_gene: TRBV7-2
j_gene: TRBJ1-3

CDR3aa: ASSQKFDRTLSSYNSPLH
abundance: NA
v_gene: TRBV3-1/TRBV3-2
j_gene: TRBJ1-6

CDR3aa: ASSWGQGAGEQY
abundance: NA
v_gene: TRBV6-5
j_gene: TRBJ2-7

CDR3aa: ASSFPGANVLT
abundance: NA
v_gene: TRBV28
j_gene: TRBJ2-6

CDR3aa: AWSGQGPVPLH
abundance: NA
v_gene: TRBV30
j_gene: TRBJ1-6

CDR3aa: ASSQYTGQPQH
abundance: NA
v_gene: TRBV3-1/TRBV3-2
j_gene: TRBJ1-5

CDR3aa: ASSFEGRADTQY
abundance: NA
v_gene: TRBV6-2/TRBV6-3
j_gene: TRBJ2-3

CDR3aa: SASAGTSDGETQY
abundance: few
v_gene: TRBV20-1
j_gene: TRBJ2-5

CDR3aa: ASSLLGVSSQPQH
abundance: NA
v_gene: TRBV5-5
j_gene: TRBJ1-5

CDR3aa: ASSWGTGELF
abundance: NA
v_gene: TRBV19
j_gene: TRBJ2-2

CDR3aa: ASSQDRSSQGGNQPQH
abundance: NA
v_gene: TRBV4-3
j_gene: TRBJ1-5

CDR3aa: ASSFGPLNTEAF
abundance: once
v_gene: TRBV9
j_gene: TRBJ1-1

CDR3aa: ASRLAGGPYNEQF
abundance: NA
v_gene: TRBV7-2
j_gene: TRBJ2-1

CDR3aa: ASTPGSSAGVF
abundance: NA
v_gene: TRBV9
j_gene: TRBJ2-1

CDR3aa: ASSLGDLNTEAF
abundance: NA
v_gene: TRBV13
j_gene: TRBJ1-1

CDR3aa: ASSDRGTEAF
abundance: NA
v_gene: TRBV6-1
j_gene: TRBJ1-1

CDR3aa: ASSLVGGGGTDTQY
abundance: once
v_gene: TRBV7-2
j_gene: TRBJ2-3